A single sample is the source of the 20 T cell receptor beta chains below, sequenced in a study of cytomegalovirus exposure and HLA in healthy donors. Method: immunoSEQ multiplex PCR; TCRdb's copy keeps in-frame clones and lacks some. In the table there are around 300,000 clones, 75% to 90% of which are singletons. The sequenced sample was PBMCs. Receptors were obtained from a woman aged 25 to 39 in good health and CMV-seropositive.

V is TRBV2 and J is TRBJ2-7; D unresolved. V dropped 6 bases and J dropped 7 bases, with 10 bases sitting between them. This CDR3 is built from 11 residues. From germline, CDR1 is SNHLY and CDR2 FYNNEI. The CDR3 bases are TGTGCCAGCAGCGACCTGAGGGAGCAGTACTTC. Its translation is CASSDLREQYF.

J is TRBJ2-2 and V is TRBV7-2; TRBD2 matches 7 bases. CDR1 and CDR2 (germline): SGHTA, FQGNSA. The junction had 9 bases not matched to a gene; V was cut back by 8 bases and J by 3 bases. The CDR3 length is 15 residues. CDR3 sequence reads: CASRVSGGYTGELFF. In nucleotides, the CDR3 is TGTGCCAGCCGCGTCTCGGGAGGCTACACCGGGGAGCTGTTTTTT.

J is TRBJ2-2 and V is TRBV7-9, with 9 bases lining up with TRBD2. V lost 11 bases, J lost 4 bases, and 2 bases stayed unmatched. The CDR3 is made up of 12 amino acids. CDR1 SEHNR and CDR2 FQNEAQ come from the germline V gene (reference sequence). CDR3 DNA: TGTGCCGCGGGAGGGATCACCGGGGAGCTGTTTTTT. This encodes CAAGGITGELFF.

CDR3 loop: CASSLPTSGRAGPSDTQYF. The CDR3 DNA is TGTGCCAGCAGCCTCCCGACTAGCGGGAGGGCCGGTCCGTCAGATACGCAGTATTTT. The rearrangement uses TRBV7-8 and TRBJ2-3; 14 nucleotides agree with TRBD2. There are 19 residues in the CDR3. The V gene's germline CDR1 is SGHVS and CDR2 FQNEAQ. The ends lost 5 bases at V and 4 bases at J; junction bases unmatched: 14.

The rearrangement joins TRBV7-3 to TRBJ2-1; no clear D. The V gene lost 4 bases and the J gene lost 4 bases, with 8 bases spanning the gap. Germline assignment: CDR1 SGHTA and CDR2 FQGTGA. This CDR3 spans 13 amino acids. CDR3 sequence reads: CASSSRPYNEQFF. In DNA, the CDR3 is TGTGCCAGCAGCTCTAGACCGTACAATGAGCAGTTCTTC.

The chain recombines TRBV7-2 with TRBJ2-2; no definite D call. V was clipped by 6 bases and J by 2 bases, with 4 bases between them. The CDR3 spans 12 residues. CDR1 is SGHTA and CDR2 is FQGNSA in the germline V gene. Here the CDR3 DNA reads TGTGCCAGCAGTTATAACACCGGGGAGCTGTTTTTT. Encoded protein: CASSYNTGELFF.

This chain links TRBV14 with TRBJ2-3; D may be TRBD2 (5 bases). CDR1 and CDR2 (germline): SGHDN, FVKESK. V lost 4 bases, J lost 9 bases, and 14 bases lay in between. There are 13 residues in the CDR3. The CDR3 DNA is TGTGCCAGCAGCCCCGGTTTGGGGAGAACGCAGTATTTT. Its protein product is CASSPGLGRTQYF.

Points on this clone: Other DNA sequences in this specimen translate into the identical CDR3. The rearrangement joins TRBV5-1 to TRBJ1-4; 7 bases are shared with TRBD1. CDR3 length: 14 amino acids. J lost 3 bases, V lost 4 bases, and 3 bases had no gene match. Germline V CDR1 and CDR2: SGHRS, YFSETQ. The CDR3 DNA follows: TGCGCCAGCAGCCTAGGGACAGCTAATGAAAAACTGTTTTTT. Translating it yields CASSLGTANEKLFF.

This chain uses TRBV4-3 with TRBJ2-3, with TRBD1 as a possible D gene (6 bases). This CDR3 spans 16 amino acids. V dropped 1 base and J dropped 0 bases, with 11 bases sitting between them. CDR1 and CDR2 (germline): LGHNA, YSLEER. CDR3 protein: CASSQGGQGSTDTQYF. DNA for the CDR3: TGCGCCAGCAGCCAAGGAGGGCAGGGGAGCACAGATACGCAGTATTTT.

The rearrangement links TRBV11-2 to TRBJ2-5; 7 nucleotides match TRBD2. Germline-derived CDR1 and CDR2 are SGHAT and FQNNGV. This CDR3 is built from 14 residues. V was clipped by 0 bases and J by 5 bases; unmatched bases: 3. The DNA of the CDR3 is TGTGCCAGCAGCTTAGATGGGGGAGGGGAGACCCAGTACTTC. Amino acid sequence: CASSLDGGGETQYF.

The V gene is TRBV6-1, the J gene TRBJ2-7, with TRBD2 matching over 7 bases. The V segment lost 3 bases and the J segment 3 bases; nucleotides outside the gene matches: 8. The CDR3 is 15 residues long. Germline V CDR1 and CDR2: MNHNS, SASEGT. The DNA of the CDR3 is TGTGCCAGCAGTGATGGGGCGGGAGTGGGCTACGAGCAGTACTTC. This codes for CASSDGAGVGYEQYF.

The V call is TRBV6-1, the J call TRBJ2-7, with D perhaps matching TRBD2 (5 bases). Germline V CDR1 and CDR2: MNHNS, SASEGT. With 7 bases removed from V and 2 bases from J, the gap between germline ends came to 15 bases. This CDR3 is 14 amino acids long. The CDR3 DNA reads TGTGCCAGCATAGAGGGCGACATTACCTACGAGCAGTACTTC. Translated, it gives CASIEGDITYEQYF.

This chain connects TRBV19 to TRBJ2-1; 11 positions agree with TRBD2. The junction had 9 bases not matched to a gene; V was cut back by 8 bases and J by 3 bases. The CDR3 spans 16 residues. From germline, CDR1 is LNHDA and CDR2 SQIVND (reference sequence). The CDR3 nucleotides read TGTGCCAGTTCTATGACTAGCGGGAACAACTACAATGAGCAGTTCTTC. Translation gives CASSMTSGNNYNEQFF.

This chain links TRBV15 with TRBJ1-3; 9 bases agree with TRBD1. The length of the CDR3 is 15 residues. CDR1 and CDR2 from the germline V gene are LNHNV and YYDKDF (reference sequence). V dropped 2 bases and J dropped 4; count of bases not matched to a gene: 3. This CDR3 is CATSRPGQGGNTIYF. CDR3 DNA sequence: TGTGCCACCAGCAGACCGGGACAGGGAGGAAACACCATATATTTT.

The CDR3 coding sequence is TGCGCCAGCAGCCGCACTACCGGGCCAGCCTACAATGAGCAGTTCTTC. This gives the protein CASSRTTGPAYNEQFF. The chain is built from TRBV5-1 and TRBJ2-1; unclear D gene. Germline lookup yields CDR1 SGHRS and CDR2 YFSETQ. Trimming removed 4 bases from V and 2 bases from J, with 16 bases in between. The CDR3 length is 16 residues.

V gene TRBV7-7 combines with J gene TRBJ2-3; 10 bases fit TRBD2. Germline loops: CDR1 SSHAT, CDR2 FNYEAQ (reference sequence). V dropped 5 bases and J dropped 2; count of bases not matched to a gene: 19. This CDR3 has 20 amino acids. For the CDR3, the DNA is TGTGCCAGCAGCCTCGGCCCCTCTAGCGGGAGTATAGGGAACACAGATACGCAGTATTTT. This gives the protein CASSLGPSSGSIGNTDTQYF.

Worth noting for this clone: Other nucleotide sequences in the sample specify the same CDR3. CDR3 sequence (DNA): TGCGCCAGCAGCCAAGACGGCTACGAGCAGTACTTC. Translating gives CASSQDGYEQYF. V and J are TRBV4-3 and TRBJ2-7; D is undetermined. Looked up from germline, CDR1 is LGHNA and CDR2 is YSLEER. This CDR3 comprises 12 residues. Deletions cut 0 bases from V and 3 bases from J, with 3 bases between.

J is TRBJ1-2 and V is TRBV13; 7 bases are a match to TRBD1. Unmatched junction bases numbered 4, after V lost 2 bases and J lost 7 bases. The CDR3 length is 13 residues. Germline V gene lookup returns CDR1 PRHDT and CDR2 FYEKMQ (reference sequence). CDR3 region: CASSLQGGGGYTF. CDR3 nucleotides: TGTGCCAGCAGCTTACAAGGGGGCGGTGGCTACACCTTC.

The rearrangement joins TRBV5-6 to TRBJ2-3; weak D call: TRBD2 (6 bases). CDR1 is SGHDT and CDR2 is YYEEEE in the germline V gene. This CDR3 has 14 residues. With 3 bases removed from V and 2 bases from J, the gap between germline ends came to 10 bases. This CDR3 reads CASSSGTLTDTQYF. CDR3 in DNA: TGTGCCAGCAGCTCTGGGACTCTCACAGATACGCAGTATTTT.

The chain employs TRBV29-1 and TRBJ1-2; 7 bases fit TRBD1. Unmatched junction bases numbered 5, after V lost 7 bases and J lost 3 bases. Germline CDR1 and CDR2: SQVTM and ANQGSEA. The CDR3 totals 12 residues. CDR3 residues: CSASTGDYGYTF. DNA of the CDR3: TGCAGCGCCAGTACAGGGGACTATGGCTACACCTTC.